These T cell receptor beta chains were read from a single sample in a study of PD-1 blockade in classical Hodgkin lymphoma. Using immunoSEQ multiplex PCR, the repertoire was profiled, and TCRdb retains in-frame clones only, with some absent. The repertoire has roughly 29,000 clones, about nine tenths of them found once; the top ten carry approximately 3.9%. The sample was peripheral blood mononuclear cells (PBMCs). The receptors come from a human donor with classical Hodgkin lymphoma. Each CDR3 is given without its conserved first and last residue. The order of the fields is V gene, D gene, J gene, CDR3 protein. A D gene is named only where the DNA matches it firmly.

V gene: TRBV28
D gene: -
J gene: TRBJ2-1
CDR3 protein: ASSFGWGARNEQF

V gene: TRBV5-1
D gene: TRBD2
J gene: TRBJ2-3
CDR3 protein: ASSLGLAGTDTQY

V gene: TRBV18
D gene: TRBD1
J gene: TRBJ2-7
CDR3 protein: ASSQPGQGDPYEQY

V gene: TRBV10-3
D gene: TRBD2
J gene: TRBJ2-1
CDR3 protein: AISEGASGKYNEQF

V gene: TRBV9
D gene: TRBD1
J gene: TRBJ1-5
CDR3 protein: ASSMGQYSNQPQH

V gene: TRBV6-1
D gene: TRBD1
J gene: TRBJ2-7
CDR3 protein: ASSPGQGWSEQY

V gene: TRBV25-1
D gene: -
J gene: TRBJ2-7
CDR3 protein: ASSTGGNPSEQY

V gene: TRBV7-2
D gene: -
J gene: TRBJ1-5
CDR3 protein: ASSLGQSNQPQH

V gene: TRBV11-2
D gene: -
J gene: TRBJ2-7
CDR3 protein: ASSLNSGPYEQY

V gene: TRBV7-8
D gene: TRBD1
J gene: TRBJ1-2
CDR3 protein: ASSESGTANYGYT